The source of this T cell receptor beta chain is a study of blood T cells in healthy people across ages. The use of a sample-barcoded 5' primer and a J-beta primer mix characterized a second PCR of roughly 6 to 12 cycles. One entry per CDR3 protein, called by TCRdb with MiXCR from the 5' RACE reads. The sample records about 970,000 distinct CDR3 sequences, roughly 47% being singletons. Sample donors were healthy Caucasian individuals that came from Russia, aged roughly 6 to 95. PBMCs numbering at least 6 million were isolated per sample. The V end lost 4 bases, the J end lost 4 bases, and 7 bases lay between the germline ends. This CDR3 is built from 12 residues. From germline, CDR1 is MGHDK and CDR2 SYGVNS.

The TCR originated in a woman aged 60-75 years in good health. The chain links TRBV25-1 to TRBJ1-2; no clear D gene. Sequenced: blood. The CDR3 is CASSALAYGYTF. The CDR3 DNA reads as TGTGCCAGCAGTGCGTTAGCCTATGGCTACACCTTC.